This entry describes one T cell receptor beta chain. In the authors' workflow: Amplification of reference gene primers was used by the study to estimate nucleated cell counts. The repertoire was sequenced with immunoSEQ multiplex PCR; TCRdb's copy has only in-frame clones and lacks some. For V, J and clone size, that table is used; D and trimming come from the DNA. This table has 70,000 to 90,000 clones, 75% to 90% appearing once. Seattle cases were enrolled at active infection and followed longitudinally. The source of the sample is a study of blood T cell repertoires in COVID-19. In the study overall: The United States, Italy and Spain provided the acute and convalescent COVID-19 samples. PBMCs, B-cell-depleted T cells, or T cells provided the cDNA or gDNA that made up the material.

Sample: peripheral blood. The TCR comes from an elderly man with COVID-19, enrolled during active disease.

The DNA for the CDR3 is TGCGCCAGCAGCGCCGCTCCCTTGCGGAGCACAGATACGCAGTATTTT. Its translation: CASSAAPLRSTDTQYF. J is TRBJ2-3 and V is TRBV5-1; D ambiguous. Per the germline V gene, CDR1 is SGHRS and CDR2 is YFSETQ. This CDR3 is built from 16 residues. V lost 4 bases and J lost 0, with 15 bases in between.